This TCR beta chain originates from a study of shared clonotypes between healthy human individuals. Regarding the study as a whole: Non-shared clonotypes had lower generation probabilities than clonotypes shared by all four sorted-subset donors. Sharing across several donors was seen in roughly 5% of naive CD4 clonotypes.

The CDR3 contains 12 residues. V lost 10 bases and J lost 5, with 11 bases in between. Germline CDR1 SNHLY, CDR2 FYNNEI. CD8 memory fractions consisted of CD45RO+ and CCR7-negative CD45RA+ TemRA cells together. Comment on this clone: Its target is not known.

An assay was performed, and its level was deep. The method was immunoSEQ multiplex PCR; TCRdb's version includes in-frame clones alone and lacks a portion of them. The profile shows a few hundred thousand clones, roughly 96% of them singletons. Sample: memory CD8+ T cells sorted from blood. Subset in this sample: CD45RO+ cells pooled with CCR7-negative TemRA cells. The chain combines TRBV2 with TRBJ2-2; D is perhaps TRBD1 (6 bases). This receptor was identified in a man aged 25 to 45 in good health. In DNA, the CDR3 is TGTGCCACTTTCGGACAGACCGGGGAGCTGTTTTTT. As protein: CATFGQTGELFF.